These 31 T cell receptor beta chains were all obtained from the same sample, sequenced in a study of PD-1 blockade in classical Hodgkin lymphoma. Exposure to brentuximab vedotin varied, and each patient had relapsed following autologous stem cell transplantation. Measured with immunoSEQ multiplex PCR; TCRdb has only the in-frame clones, and not every one. The sample shows around 42,000 clones, 71% of them seen only once. The sample in question was peripheral blood mononuclear cells (PBMCs), obtained at baseline. The source of these receptors is a human donor with classical Hodgkin lymphoma.

The chain links TRBV6-1 to TRBJ1-2; D might be TRBD1 (5 bases). Per germline, CDR1 MNHNS and CDR2 SASEGT. The CDR3 runs to 15 residues. V lost 3 bases, J lost 5 bases, and 16 bases lay in between. CDR3: CASSEETVTMYGYTF. In nucleotides, the CDR3 is TGTGCCAGCAGTGAGGAGACAGTCACCATGTATGGCTACACCTTC.

The chain joins TRBV7-9 to TRBJ1-3; 7 nucleotides match TRBD1. Germline CDR1 and CDR2: SEHNR and FQNEAQ (reference sequence). J was trimmed by 0 bases and V by 4 bases; bases with no gene match: 6. The CDR3 sequence is 16 residues long. The CDR3 protein is CASSSQGSPSGNTIYF. In DNA, the CDR3 is TGTGCCAGCAGCTCACAGGGGTCTCCCTCTGGAAACACCATATATTTT.

For this clone: Germline and junction disagree at one end, which may indicate a read error. The chain combines TRBV4-1 with TRBJ2-5; D is unresolved. Looked up from germline, CDR1 is MGHRA and CDR2 is YSYEKL. The CDR3 sequence is 12 residues long. The CDR3 bases are TGCGCCAGCAGCCAAGATCCGTCGACCCGACACTTC. It translates to CASSQDPSTRHF.

This clone was counted once. V and J are TRBV9 and TRBJ2-6; a weak D match, TRBD1 (6 bases). This CDR3 has 15 amino acids. Germline assignment: CDR1 SGDLS and CDR2 YYNGEE. V was clipped by 2 bases and J by 0 bases, with 6 bases between them. The DNA for the CDR3 is TGTGCCAGCAGCGTGACAGGCTCTGGGGCCAACGTCCTGACTTTC. Its protein product is CASSVTGSGANVLTF. The variable domain in full, with the rest retrieved from reference TRBV9 and TRBJ2-6, is DSGVTQTPKHLITATGQRVTLRCSPRSGDLSVYWYQQSLDQGLQFLIQYYNGEERAKGNILERFSAQQFPDLHSELNLSSLELGDSALYFCASSVTGSGANVLTFGAGSRLTVL.

The chain couples TRBV19 to TRBJ1-2; no clear D. CDR3 length: 11 residues. The germline V gene encodes CDR1 LNHDA and CDR2 SQIVND (reference sequence). The V end was cut by 5 bases, the J end by 4 bases, with 5 bases between. The CDR3 bases are TGTGCCAGTAGTTACAGCTATGGCTACACCTTC. This gives the protein CASSYSYGYTF. The variable domain in full, with the rest retrieved from reference TRBV19 and TRBJ1-2, is DGGITQSPKYLFRKEGQNVTLSCEQNLNHDAMYWYRQDPGQGLRLIYYSQIVNDFQKGDIAEGYSVSREKKESFPLTVTSAQKNPTAFYLCASSYSYGYTFGSGTRLTVV.

The chain is built from TRBV7-8 and TRBJ1-2; 12 positions agree with TRBD1. The CDR3 contains 20 residues. The germline gives CDR1 SGHVS, CDR2 FQNEAQ. V dropped 1 base and J dropped 5; count of bases not matched to a gene: 17. CDR3 region: CASSLGSLGQGAGVRYGYTF. The CDR3, as DNA: TGTGCCAGCAGCTTAGGATCGCTGGGACAGGGGGCAGGGGTTCGATATGGCTACACCTTC.

This chain uses TRBV5-1 with TRBJ2-7, with D possibly being TRBD2 (6 bases). Germline values: CDR1 SGHRS, CDR2 YFSETQ. V was shortened by 3 bases and J by 0 bases, with 7 bases between the two germline ends. The CDR3 is 13 amino acids. The chain's CDR3 is CASSSTSSYEQYF. DNA for the CDR3: TGCGCCAGCAGCTCGACTAGCTCCTACGAGCAGTACTTC. Using reference TRBV5-1 and TRBJ2-7 for the parts outside the CDR3, the full variable domain is KAGVTQTPRYLIKTRGQQVTLSCSPISGHRSVSWYQQTPGQGLQFLFEYFSETQRNKGNFPGRFSGRQFSNSRSEMNVSTLELGDSALYLCASSSTSSYEQYFGPGTRLTVT.

Written as DNA, the CDR3 is TGTGCCAGCAGCCACGTTACTAGCGTTTCCTACGAGCAGTACTTC. Translating gives CASSHVTSVSYEQYF. V and J are TRBV7-9 and TRBJ2-7; 7 positions match TRBD2. The length of the CDR3 is 15 residues. Germline V gene sequence: CDR1 SEHNR, CDR2 FQNEAQ (reference sequence). Trimming removed 5 bases from V and 1 base from J; junction bases left unmatched: 8. The entire variable domain, with the rest obtained from reference TRBV7-9 and TRBJ2-7, is as follows: DTGVSQNPRHKITKRGQNVTFRCDPISEHNRLYWYRQTLGQGPEFLTYFQNEAQLEKSRLLSDRFSAERPKGSFSTLEIQRTEQGDSAMYLCASSHVTSVSYEQYFGPGTRLTVT.

The chain carries TRBV9 and TRBJ2-3; D gene unclear. The CDR3 runs to 13 residues. Deletions cut 5 bases from V and 4 bases from J, with 11 bases between. In germline, CDR1 is SGDLS, CDR2 YYNGEE. The CDR3 bases are TGTGCCAGCAGTCCACCGGTTGCAGATACGCAGTATTTT. Its protein product is CASSPPVADTQYF.

The rearrangement joins TRBV27 to TRBJ2-7; D call uncertain. CDR3 length: 12 residues. Germline V gives CDR1 MNHEY, CDR2 SMNVEV (reference sequence). Trimming took off 0 bases at V and 6 bases at J, with 6 bases between the two ends. CDR3 sequence (DNA): TGTGCCAGCAGTTTATCCAGAGGCGAGCAGTACTTC. It is translated as CASSLSRGEQYF.

The chain links TRBV27 to TRBJ2-1; tentative D call: TRBD2 (5 bases). Germline V gene sequence: CDR1 MNHEY, CDR2 SMNVEV (reference sequence). The CDR3 is 15 residues long. Trimming shortened V by 4 bases and J by 4 bases, and 14 bases separated the two germline ends. The CDR3 bases are TGTGCCAGCAGTTCCACTAGTCCCCCTTACAATGAGCAGTTCTTC. Residues: CASSSTSPPYNEQFF.

The chain recombines TRBV5-1 with TRBJ2-5; the D gene is possibly TRBD2 (6 bases). CDR1 is SGHRS, CDR2 YFSETQ, per germline. CDR3 size: 14 residues. V was clipped by 0 bases and J by 4 bases, with 10 bases between them. CDR3 in DNA: TGCGCCAGCAGCTTGGGGTCCGGGGGAGAGACCCAGTACTTC. As protein: CASSLGSGGETQYF.

V and J are TRBV7-9 and TRBJ1-1; D is unresolved. Germline loops: CDR1 SEHNR, CDR2 FQNEAQ (reference sequence). V was clipped by 4 bases and J by 9 bases, with 9 bases between them. CDR3 length: 11 residues. CDR3 region: CASSSGEKAFF. The CDR3 DNA sequence: TGTGCCAGCAGCTCCGGTGAGAAAGCTTTCTTT. Supplemented by reference TRBV7-9 and TRBJ1-1, the full variable domain reads DTGVSQNPRHKITKRGQNVTFRCDPISEHNRLYWYRQTLGQGPEFLTYFQNEAQLEKSRLLSDRFSAERPKGSFSTLEIQRTEQGDSAMYLCASSSGEKAFFGQGTRLTVV.

This clone was recorded a few times. The CDR3 protein is CASSTPSGGPTDTQYF. The CDR3 region has the DNA TGTGCCAGCAGCACCCCTAGCGGGGGGCCCACAGATACGCAGTATTTT. This chain uses TRBV9 with TRBJ2-3; 11 nucleotides align to TRBD2. The CDR3 spans 16 residues. V gave up 4 bases and J gave up 2 bases; unmatched junction bases: 6. The germline gives CDR1 SGDLS, CDR2 YYNGEE.

The chain is built from TRBV9 and TRBJ2-5; 7 bases are shared with TRBD2. The J call is in doubt because the DNA end fits TRBJ2-7 better. CDR3 length: 17 amino acids. Per the germline V gene, CDR1 is SGDLS and CDR2 is YYNGEE. The DNA for the CDR3 is TGTGCCAGCAGCGTAGATGGTCTCACGGGGGGAAGGAACGAGCAGTACTTC. As protein: CASSVDGLTGGRNEQYF.

V usage is TRBV5-1 and J usage is TRBJ2-3; D remains ambiguous. There are 14 residues in the CDR3. V was cut by 4 bases and J by 2 bases, with 11 bases left in between. Germline V gives CDR1 SGHRS, CDR2 YFSETQ. The CDR3 spells CASSAVGDTDTQYF. The CDR3 DNA reads as TGCGCCAGCAGCGCGGTTGGGGACACAGATACGCAGTATTTT. The whole variable domain, remainder taken from reference TRBV5-1 and TRBJ2-3, is KAGVTQTPRYLIKTRGQQVTLSCSPISGHRSVSWYQQTPGQGLQFLFEYFSETQRNKGNFPGRFSGRQFSNSRSEMNVSTLELGDSALYLCASSAVGDTDTQYFGPGTRLTVL.

The V gene is TRBV7-9, the J gene TRBJ2-1; D gene ambiguous. This CDR3 is built from 11 residues. Germline lookup yields CDR1 SEHNR and CDR2 FQNEAQ (reference sequence). V lost 2 bases, J lost 7 bases, and 3 bases lay in between. In DNA, the CDR3 is TGTGCCAGCAGCTTACAGAATGAGCAGTTCTTC. Its translation is CASSLQNEQFF.

This clone occurred once. The chain combines TRBV27 with TRBJ2-2; 9 bases are a match to TRBD2. CDR1 is MNHEY, CDR2 SMNVEV, per germline (reference sequence). This CDR3 contains 17 residues. J lost 2 bases, V lost 2 bases, and 6 bases had no gene match. The CDR3 DNA sequence: TGTGCCAGCAGTTTAGGGCTTAGCGGGAGCAACACCGGGGAGCTGTTTTTT. Translation: CASSLGLSGSNTGELFF.

J is TRBJ2-4 and V is TRBV14; the D is unclear. The V gene's germline CDR1 is SGHDN and CDR2 FVKESK. V gave up 3 bases and J gave up 0 bases, with 12 bases separating them. The CDR3 loop spans 16 amino acids. The CDR3 spells CASSHGLRGAKNIQYF. The CDR3 DNA reads as TGTGCCAGCAGCCACGGCCTTCGAGGAGCCAAAAACATTCAGTACTTC.

V and J are TRBV25-1 and TRBJ1-2; D uncertain. Germline V CDR1 and CDR2: MGHDK, SYGVNS. The CDR3 contains 12 residues. The V end was cut by 7 bases, the J end by 6 bases, with 12 bases between. The CDR3 loop is CASTSSADGYTF. CDR3 sequence (DNA): TGTGCCAGCACCTCCAGTGCCGATGGCTACACCTTC.

This chain joins TRBV27 and TRBJ2-2; 9 bases line up with TRBD1. The junction had 7 bases not matched to a gene; V was cut back by 2 bases and J by 3 bases. This CDR3 is 17 amino acids long. Germline CDR1 MNHEY, CDR2 SMNVEV (reference sequence). The CDR3 DNA reads TGTGCCAGCAGTTTACGATCGTGGGACAGGGACACCGGGGAGCTGTTTTTT. It is translated as CASSLRSWDRDTGELFF.

This clone turned up a few times. The chain recombines TRBV4-1 with TRBJ2-1; TRBD2 aligns across 9 bases. The CDR3 totals 16 residues. CDR1 is MGHRA, CDR2 YSYEKL, per germline. V trimming: 5 bases; J trimming: 4 bases; junction bases outside the gene matches: 9. This chain's CDR3 is CASSLLLAGAYNEQFF. CDR3 nucleotides: TGCGCCAGCAGCTTACTCTTAGCGGGGGCTTACAATGAGCAGTTCTTC.

The chain employs TRBV4-2 and TRBJ1-3; no clear D. The V end lost 2 bases, the J end lost 0 bases, and 2 bases lay between the germline ends. Germline assignment: CDR1 LGHNA and CDR2 YNFKEQ. The CDR3 is 13 residues long. This chain's CDR3 is CASSQSSGNTIYF. Here the CDR3 DNA reads TGTGCCAGCAGCCAATCCTCTGGAAACACCATATATTTT.

For this clone: The junction and the germline gene differ at one end; a read error may be behind it. The chain uses TRBV30 and TRBJ2-2; D remains unclear. The CDR3 covers 15 residues. Per germline, CDR1 GTSNPN and CDR2 SVGIG (reference sequence). The CDR3 DNA reads TGTGCCTGGGGTGTAAGCTCTCGAGACACCGGGGAGCTGTTTTTT. Its protein product is CAWGVSSRDTGELFF.

The CDR3, as DNA: TGTGCCAGCAGCACGGGCCATTCCTATGGCTACACCTTC. The encoded protein is CASSTGHSYGYTF. This chain connects TRBV7-8 to TRBJ1-2, with D unresolved. V lost 5 bases and J 4 bases, leaving 11 bases between the germline ends. Germline V CDR1 and CDR2: SGHVS, FQNEAQ. This CDR3 spans 13 amino acids.

By share, this clone ranks as medium-sized. The chain is built from TRBV5-6 and TRBJ1-1; D gene unclear. CDR3 size: 12 residues. V lost 0 bases to trimming and J lost 10 bases, with 10 bases between them. Germline V gene sequence: CDR1 SGHDT, CDR2 YYEEEE. The CDR3 is CASSLDADLAFF. The CDR3 nucleotides read TGTGCCAGCAGCTTGGACGCGGACCTAGCTTTCTTT.

The chain uses TRBV15 and TRBJ2-7, with 11 positions matching TRBD2. V lost 6 bases, J lost 2 bases, and 9 bases stayed unmatched. The CDR3 spans 16 residues. Looked up from germline, CDR1 is LNHNV and CDR2 is YYDKDF (reference sequence). This CDR3 reads CATRDIAGGIPYEQYF. Written as DNA, the CDR3 is TGTGCCACCAGGGATATAGCGGGAGGGATTCCCTACGAGCAGTACTTC.

This clone appeared once. V gene TRBV6-6 combines with J gene TRBJ2-1, with 10 bases fitting TRBD2. The CDR3 has 16 amino acids. V lost 0 bases, J lost 5 bases, and 4 bases stayed unmatched. Germline loops: CDR1 MNHNY, CDR2 SVGAGI (reference sequence). The CDR3 is CASSYSALAGNNEQFF. CDR3 nucleotides: TGTGCCAGCAGTTACTCTGCACTAGCGGGGAACAATGAGCAGTTCTTC.

V is TRBV29-1 and J is TRBJ2-3; possible D gene TRBD1, 5 bases. This CDR3 has 13 residues. The ends were cut back, 3 bases at V and 0 bases at J, with 7 bases in the middle. Per the germline V gene, CDR1 is SQVTM and CDR2 is ANQGSEA. CDR3 coding DNA: TGCAGCGTTGAGAAGGGGAGCACAGATACGCAGTATTTT. This translates into CSVEKGSTDTQYF.

The chain combines TRBV21-1 with TRBJ1-6; TRBD1 was called by the table and not checked on the DNA. TRBV21-1 counts as a pseudogene. CDR3 size: 14 residues. The DNA of the CDR3 is TGTGCCAGCAGCTGTTCAGAAGATAATTCACCCCTCCACTTT. Translating gives CASSCSEDNSPLHF.

J is TRBJ2-7 and V is TRBV29-1; D uncertain. The CDR3 has 13 amino acids. Trimming took 4 bases from V and 2 from J, leaving 12 bases between them. The V gene's germline CDR1 is SQVTM and CDR2 ANQGSEA. CDR3 region: CSVVTDKPYEQYF. CDR3 sequence (DNA): TGCAGCGTTGTCACAGATAAACCCTACGAGCAGTACTTC.